Given below is one T cell receptor (beta chain) in context. This entry belongs to a study of T-cell reconstitution after alpha-beta-depleted transplantation in children. Library preparation (for TCRbeta) was performed with unique molecular identifiers. TCRdb independently ran MiXCR on the PCR reads; one entry per CDR3 protein. Of around 440,000 distinct CDR3 sequences listed, about 17% are singletons. Germline V gives CDR1 MNHEY, CDR2 SVGAGI. The CDR3 consists of 13 residues. V was trimmed by 4 bases and J by 5 bases, leaving 12 bases between them. Here the sequenced sample was PBMCs, mostly from graft donor cells, taken 360 days after TCRalphabeta/CD19-depleted stem cell transplant. The rearrangement uses TRBV6-5 and TRBJ2-7; tentatively, D is TRBD2 (5 bases). The TCR was taken from a boy under three years old who had a stem cell transplant for Wiskott-Aldrich syndrome, so the T cells may come from the graft donor. DNA of the CDR3: TGTGCCAGCAGTTCCACGCGGAGGAACGAGCAGTACTTC. Protein: CASSSTRRNEQYF.